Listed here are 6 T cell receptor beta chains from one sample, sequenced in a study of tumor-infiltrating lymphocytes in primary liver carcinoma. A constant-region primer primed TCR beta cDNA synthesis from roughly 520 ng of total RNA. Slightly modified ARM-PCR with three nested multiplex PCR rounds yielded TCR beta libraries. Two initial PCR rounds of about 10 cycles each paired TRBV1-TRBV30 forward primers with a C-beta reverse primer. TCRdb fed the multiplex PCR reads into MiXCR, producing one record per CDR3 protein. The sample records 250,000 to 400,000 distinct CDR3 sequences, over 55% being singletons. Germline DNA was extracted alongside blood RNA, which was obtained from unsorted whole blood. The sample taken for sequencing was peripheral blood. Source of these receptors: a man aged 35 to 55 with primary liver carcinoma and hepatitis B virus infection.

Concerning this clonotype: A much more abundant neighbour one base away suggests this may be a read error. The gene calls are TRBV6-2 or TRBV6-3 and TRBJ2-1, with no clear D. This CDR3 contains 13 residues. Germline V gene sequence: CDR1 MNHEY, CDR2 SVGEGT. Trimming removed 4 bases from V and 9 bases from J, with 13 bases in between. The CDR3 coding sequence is TGTGCCAGCAGTTGGGCCCGTTGGATTGAGCAGTTCTTC. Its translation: CASSWARWIEQFF.

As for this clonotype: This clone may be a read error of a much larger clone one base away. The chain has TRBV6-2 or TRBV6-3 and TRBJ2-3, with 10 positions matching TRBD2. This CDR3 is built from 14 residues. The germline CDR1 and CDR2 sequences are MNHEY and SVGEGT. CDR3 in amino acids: CAGSYSGRADTQYF. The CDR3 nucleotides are TGTGCCGGCAGTTACAGCGGGAGGGCAGATACGCAGTATTTT.

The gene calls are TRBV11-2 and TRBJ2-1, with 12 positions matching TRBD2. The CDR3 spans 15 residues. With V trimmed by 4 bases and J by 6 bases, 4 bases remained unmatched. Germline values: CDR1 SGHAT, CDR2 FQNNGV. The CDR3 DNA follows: TGTGCCAGCAGCTCACTAGCGGGAGGAGGCAATGAGCAGTTCTTC. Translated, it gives CASSSLAGGGNEQFF. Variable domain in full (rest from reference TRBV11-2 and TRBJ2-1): EAGVAQSPRYKIIEKRQSVAFWCNPISGHATLYWYQQILGQGPKLLIQFQNNGVVDDSQLPKDRFSAERLKGVDSTLKIQPAKLEDSAVYLCASSSLAGGGNEQFFGPGTRLTVL.

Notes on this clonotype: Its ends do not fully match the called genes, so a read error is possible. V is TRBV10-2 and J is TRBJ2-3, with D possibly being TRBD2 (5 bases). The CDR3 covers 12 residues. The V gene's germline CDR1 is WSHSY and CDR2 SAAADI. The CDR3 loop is CASKSSTDTQCF. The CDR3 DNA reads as TGCGCCAGCAAATCTAGCACAGATACGCAGTGTTTT.

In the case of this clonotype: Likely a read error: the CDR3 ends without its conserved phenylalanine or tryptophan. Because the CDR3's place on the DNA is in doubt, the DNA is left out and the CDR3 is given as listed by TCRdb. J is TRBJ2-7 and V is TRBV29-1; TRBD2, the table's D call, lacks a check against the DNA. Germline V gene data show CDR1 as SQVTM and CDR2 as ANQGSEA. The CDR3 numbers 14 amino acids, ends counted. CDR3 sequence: CSASQGASGYEQYI.

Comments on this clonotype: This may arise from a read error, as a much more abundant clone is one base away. The chain's CDR3 is CAGSQGQPNSPLHF. The CDR3, as DNA: TGTGCCGGCAGCCAGGGACAGCCCAATTCACCCCTCCACTTT. The rearrangement links TRBV12-3 or TRBV12-4 to TRBJ1-6, with 7 bases that match TRBD1. The CDR3 is 14 residues long.